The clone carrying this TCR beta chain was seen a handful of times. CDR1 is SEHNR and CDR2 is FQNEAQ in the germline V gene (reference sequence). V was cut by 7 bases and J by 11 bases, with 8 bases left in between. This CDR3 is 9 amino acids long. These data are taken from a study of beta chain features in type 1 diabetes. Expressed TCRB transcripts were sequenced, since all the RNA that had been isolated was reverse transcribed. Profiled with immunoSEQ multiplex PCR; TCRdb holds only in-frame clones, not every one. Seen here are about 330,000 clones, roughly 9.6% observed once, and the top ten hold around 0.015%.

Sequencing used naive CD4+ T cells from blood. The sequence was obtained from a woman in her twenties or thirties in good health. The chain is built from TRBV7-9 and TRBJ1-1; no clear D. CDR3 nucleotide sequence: TGTGCCAGCACCTCTGTCGCTTTCTTT. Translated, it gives CASTSVAFF. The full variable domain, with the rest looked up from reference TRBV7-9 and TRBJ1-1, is DTGVSQNPRHKITKRGQNVTFRCDPISEHNRLYWYRQTLGQGPEFLTYFQNEAQLEKSRLLSDRFSAERPKGSFSTLEIQRTEQGDSAMYLCASTSVAFFGQGTRLTVV.